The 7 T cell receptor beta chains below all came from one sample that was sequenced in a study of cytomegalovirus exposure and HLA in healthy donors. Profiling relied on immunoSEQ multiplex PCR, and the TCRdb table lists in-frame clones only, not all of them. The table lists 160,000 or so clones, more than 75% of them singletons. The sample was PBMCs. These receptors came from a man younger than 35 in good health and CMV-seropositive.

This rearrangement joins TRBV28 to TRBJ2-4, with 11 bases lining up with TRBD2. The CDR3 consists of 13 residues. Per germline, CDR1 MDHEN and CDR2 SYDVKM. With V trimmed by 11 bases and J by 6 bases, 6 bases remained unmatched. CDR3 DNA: TGTGCCGTAACCGGGACTAGCGGAAACATTCAGTACTTC. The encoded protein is CAVTGTSGNIQYF.

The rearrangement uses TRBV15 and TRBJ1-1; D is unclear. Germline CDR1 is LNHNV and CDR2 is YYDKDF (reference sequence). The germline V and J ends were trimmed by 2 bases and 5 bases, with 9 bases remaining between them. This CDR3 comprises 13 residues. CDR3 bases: TGTGCCACCAGCAGAACGCGTATGACTGAAGCTTTCTTT. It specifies CATSRTRMTEAFF.

CDR3 coding DNA: TGTGCCAGCAGCAACAGGGCTTATGGCTACACCTTC. This codes for CASSNRAYGYTF. This chain connects TRBV9 to TRBJ1-2; the D gene is possibly TRBD1 (6 bases). The CDR3 is 12 residues long. Deletions cut 4 bases from V and 5 bases from J, with 9 bases between. Germline loops: CDR1 SGDLS, CDR2 YYNGEE. Looking up the rest from reference TRBV9 and TRBJ1-2 gives the full variable domain: DSGVTQTPKHLITATGQRVTLRCSPRSGDLSVYWYQQSLDQGLQFLIQYYNGEERAKGNILERFSAQQFPDLHSELNLSSLELGDSALYFCASSNRAYGYTFGSGTRLTVV.

CDR3 coding DNA: TGTGCCAGCAGCGGTACTACAGGGAAGGGTCGGACCGGGGAGCTGTTTTTT. This sequence encodes CASSGTTGKGRTGELFF. The chain couples TRBV9 to TRBJ2-2; a possible D gene is TRBD1 (6 bases). With 3 bases removed from V and 5 bases from J, the gap between germline ends came to 20 bases. The CDR3 sequence is 17 residues long. From germline, CDR1 is SGDLS and CDR2 YYNGEE.

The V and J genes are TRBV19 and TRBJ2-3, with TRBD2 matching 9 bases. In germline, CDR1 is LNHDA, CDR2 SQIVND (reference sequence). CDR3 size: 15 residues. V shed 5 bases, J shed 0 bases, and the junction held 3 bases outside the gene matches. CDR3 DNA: TGTGCCAGTAGTGTCACTAGCGGGAGCACAGATACGCAGTATTTT. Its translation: CASSVTSGSTDTQYF.

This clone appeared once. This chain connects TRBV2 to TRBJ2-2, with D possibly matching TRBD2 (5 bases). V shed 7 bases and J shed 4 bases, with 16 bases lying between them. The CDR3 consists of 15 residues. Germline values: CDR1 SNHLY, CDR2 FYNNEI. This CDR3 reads CASTTLGVGTGELFF. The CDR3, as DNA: TGTGCCAGCACCACCCTCGGGGTCGGCACCGGGGAGCTGTTTTTT.

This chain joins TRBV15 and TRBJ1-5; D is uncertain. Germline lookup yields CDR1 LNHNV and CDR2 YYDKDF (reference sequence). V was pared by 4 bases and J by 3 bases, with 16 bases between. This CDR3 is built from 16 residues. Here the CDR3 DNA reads TGTGCCACCAGCACCCCCCCGACGGGGTCCAATCAGCCCCAGCATTTT. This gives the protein CATSTPPTGSNQPQHF.